This T cell receptor beta chain was observed in a study of shared clonotypes between healthy human individuals. The V segment lost 4 bases and the J segment 2 bases; nucleotides outside the gene matches: 5. Looked up from germline, CDR1 is SGDLS and CDR2 is YYNGEE. The CDR3 consists of 14 residues. Only in-frame clones appear in the TCRdb table, and some are missing; sequencing was by immunoSEQ multiplex PCR. Of approximately 2.5 million clones in the sample, 93% were seen once. Points on this clone: At the DNA level, this CDR3 is encoded by other sequences in the same sample as well.

The V and J genes are TRBV9 and TRBJ2-5; 7 bases agree with TRBD1. The sequenced sample consisted of naive CD4+ T cells from PBMCs. The subset is: CD45RA+ positively selected. This TCR derives from a man aged 18 to 29 in good health. Some clones in this sample may be carry-over from other donors' samples. CDR3 amino acids: CASSTRQGQETQYF. The CDR3 bases are TGTGCCAGCAGCACCCGACAGGGTCAAGAGACCCAGTACTTC.